The 25 T cell receptor beta chains below were found in one sample sequenced in a study of blood T cell repertoires in COVID-19. Generated by immunoSEQ multiplex PCR, the TCRdb table keeps only in-frame clones and is missing some. The sample lists some 160,000 clones; around 81% were seen once. Sequencing input: PBMCs or T cells enriched from blood (not recorded which). The receptors come from a woman aged 40 to 55 who had recovered from COVID-19.

The CDR3 reads CASSPRVRQAWAGNTIYF. In DNA, the CDR3 is TGTGCCAGCAGCCCTAGGGTCCGACAGGCGTGGGCTGGAAACACCATATATTTT. The J gene is TRBJ1-3, the V gene TRBV5-6, with D tentatively TRBD1 (6 bases). V was pared by 4 bases and J by 2 bases, with 22 bases between. The CDR3 loop spans 18 amino acids. Germline values: CDR1 SGHDT, CDR2 YYEEEE.

The gene calls are TRBV6-5 and TRBJ1-2; 9 bases match TRBD1. V lost 6 bases, J lost 0 bases, and 5 bases stayed unmatched. The CDR3 totals 15 residues. From germline, CDR1 is MNHEY and CDR2 SVGAGI. The CDR3 loop is CASSGGTGSNYGYTF. The CDR3 nucleotides are TGTGCCAGCAGCGGTGGGACAGGGTCTAACTATGGCTACACCTTC.

The rearrangement joins TRBV14 to TRBJ2-7; TRBD1 matches 8 bases. Germline V gene lookup returns CDR1 SGHDN and CDR2 FVKESK. The CDR3 spans 14 residues. J lost 2 bases, V lost 5 bases, and 5 bases had no gene match. In DNA, the CDR3 is TGTGCCAGCAGCAGGACAGGGAGTCCCTACGAGCAGTACTTC. This gives the protein CASSRTGSPYEQYF.

Details on this clone: Other DNA sequences from this sample encode an identical CDR3 as well. The CDR3 sequence: CASSIGTSGSYEQYF. Here the CDR3 DNA reads TGTGCCAGTAGCATTGGGACTAGCGGCTCCTACGAGCAGTACTTC. This chain joins TRBV19 and TRBJ2-7; TRBD2 matches 11 bases. This CDR3 has 15 residues. Germline-derived CDR1 and CDR2 are LNHDA and SQIVND (reference sequence). The trim removed 6 bases at V and 0 bases at J, leaving 4 bases unmatched.

This clone was found once. The V gene is TRBV5-1, the J gene TRBJ2-2, with D possibly being TRBD2 (7 bases). The germline CDR1 and CDR2 sequences are SGHRS and YFSETQ. The length of the CDR3 is 17 residues. V gave up 2 bases and J gave up 6 bases, with 20 bases separating them. The CDR3 DNA sequence: TGCGCCAGCAGCTTTAACGGACGGGGGGCGGATTCCGGGGAGCTGTTTTTT. This encodes CASSFNGRGADSGELFF.

This sequence joins TRBV19 and TRBJ1-1; 9 bases are shared with TRBD1. Germline V gene sequence: CDR1 LNHDA, CDR2 SQIVND (reference sequence). This CDR3 contains 14 residues. Germline trimming cut 4 bases from V and 5 bases from J; bases unmatched to any gene: 5. CDR3 nucleotides: TGTGCCAGTAGTAACGACAGGGGGGTGACTGAAGCTTTCTTT. It is translated as CASSNDRGVTEAFF.

The gene calls are TRBV6-2 or TRBV6-3 and TRBJ1-1; 7 positions agree with TRBD1. The CDR3 runs 15 residues. Trimming at V came to 2 bases and at J to 4 bases, leaving 7 bases not matched to a gene. Germline-derived CDR1 and CDR2 are MNHEY and SVGEGT. CDR3 DNA: TGTGCCAGCAGTTACGGGGACAGTGGGGGCACTGAAGCTTTCTTT. It translates to CASSYGDSGGTEAFF.

V gene TRBV9 combines with J gene TRBJ1-3; possible D gene TRBD1, 5 bases. This CDR3 is built from 14 residues. Germline-derived CDR1 and CDR2 are SGDLS and YYNGEE. V shed 0 bases and J shed 1 base, with 5 bases lying between them. DNA for the CDR3: TGTGCCAGCAGCGTAGCAGGGTCTGGAAACACCATATATTTT. This sequence encodes CASSVAGSGNTIYF.

The V and J genes are TRBV27 and TRBJ2-7; TRBD2 aligns across 10 bases. CDR3 length equals 15 residues. Germline CDR1 is MNHEY and CDR2 is SMNVEV (reference sequence). V shed 3 bases and J 3 bases; nucleotides not matched to a gene: 5. Here the CDR3 reads CASSFSSGRDYEQYF. The DNA of the CDR3 is TGTGCCAGCAGTTTCTCGAGCGGGAGGGACTACGAGCAGTACTTC.

The chain is built from TRBV5-1 and TRBJ1-2, with a weak D call TRBD1 (5 bases). Looked up from germline, CDR1 is SGHRS and CDR2 is YFSETQ. Trimming took off 6 bases at V and 5 bases at J, with 14 bases between the two ends. CDR3 size: 13 residues. The CDR3, as DNA: TGCGCCAGCACCAGGGAAGAGGCGTATGGCTACACCTTC. Translated: CASTREEAYGYTF.

The V gene is TRBV21-1, the J gene TRBJ2-1; whether TRBD2, the table's D call, matches the DNA was not checked. TRBV21-1 is assigned pseudogene status. The length of the CDR3 is 14 residues. This chain's CDR3 is CASSKVLLLNEQFF. The CDR3 nucleotides read TGTGCCAGCAGCAAAGTCCTACTTCTTAATGAGCAGTTCTTC.

The gene calls are TRBV5-4 and TRBJ2-1, with 11 nucleotides matching TRBD2. There are 16 residues in the CDR3. Germline V gene data show CDR1 as SGHNT and CDR2 as YYREEE (reference sequence). V was pared by 4 bases and J by 8 bases, with 11 bases of the junction left unmatched. The CDR3 DNA follows: TGTGCCAGCAGCACGTCGACTAGCGGGGCCTTCGATGAGCAGTTCTTC. Its translation is CASSTSTSGAFDEQFF.

This chain links TRBV9 with TRBJ1-6, with 8 bases that match TRBD1. J gave up 0 bases and V 3 bases, and 5 bases lay outside the gene matches. The CDR3 has 17 amino acids. Per the germline V gene, CDR1 is SGDLS and CDR2 is YYNGEE. CDR3 protein: CASSGGQGSSYNSPLHF. In DNA, the CDR3 is TGTGCCAGCAGCGGCGGACAGGGCAGCTCCTATAATTCACCCCTCCACTTT.

The chain couples TRBV21-1 to TRBJ2-3; TRBD1 reflects the table's D call only, with no check against the DNA. TRBV21-1 is shown as a pseudogene. The CDR3 runs 16 residues. The CDR3 loop reads CASSKALGTSTDTQYF. In nucleotides, the CDR3 is TGTGCCAGCAGCAAAGCACTGGGCACGAGCACAGATACGCAGTATTTT.

The rearrangement joins TRBV4-1 to TRBJ1-1; 8 nucleotides agree with TRBD1. The V segment lost 2 bases and the J segment 1 base; nucleotides outside the gene matches: 3. Looked up from germline, CDR1 is MGHRA and CDR2 is YSYEKL. The CDR3 sequence is 15 residues long. For the CDR3, the DNA is TGCGCCAGCAGCCAAAGACAGGGGAGGAACACTGAAGCTTTCTTT. It is translated as CASSQRQGRNTEAFF.

This clone was counted once. The chain combines TRBV4-1 with TRBJ2-7, with 10 bases identical to TRBD2. J lost 3 bases, V lost 1 base, and 6 bases had no gene match. CDR1 is MGHRA and CDR2 is YSYEKL in the germline V gene. The CDR3 sequence is 16 residues long. This CDR3 reads CASSQVGSGGGYEQYF. The CDR3 nucleotides are TGCGCCAGCAGCCAAGTGGGCAGCGGGGGGGGCTACGAGCAGTACTTC.

The chain couples TRBV19 to TRBJ2-7, with TRBD1 matching over 8 bases. Trimming took 5 bases from V and 1 from J; bases not matched to a gene: 4. Germline V gene lookup returns CDR1 LNHDA and CDR2 SQIVND (reference sequence). The CDR3 has 14 amino acids. CDR3 loop: CASSWDRSSYEQYF. The DNA of the CDR3 is TGTGCCAGTAGTTGGGACAGGAGTTCCTACGAGCAGTACTTC.

The rearrangement links TRBV4-1 to TRBJ2-7; 11 bases fit TRBD2. Germline values: CDR1 MGHRA, CDR2 YSYEKL. The trim removed 6 bases at V and 2 bases at J, leaving 6 bases unmatched. CDR3 length: 15 residues. The CDR3 nucleotides read TGCGCCAGCAGGCCGACTAGCGGGGTAGCCTACGAGCAGTACTTC. Its translation is CASRPTSGVAYEQYF.

This chain uses TRBV4-2 with TRBJ1-5, with TRBD1 identical over 8 bases. J was trimmed by 6 bases and V by 0 bases; bases with no gene match: 4. Germline values: CDR1 LGHNA, CDR2 YNFKEQ. This CDR3 comprises 15 residues. This CDR3 reads CASSQDHRGGQPQHF. CDR3 nucleotides: TGTGCCAGCAGCCAAGACCACAGGGGGGGTCAGCCCCAGCATTTT.

For this clone: At one end the junction does not follow the germline gene, possibly because of a read error. The genes are TRBV7-7 and TRBJ2-1; tentatively, D is TRBD1 (6 bases). The CDR3 is made up of 17 amino acids. Germline V CDR1 and CDR2: SSHAT, FNYEAQ (reference sequence). For the CDR3, the DNA is TGTGCTAGCAGCTTACCCCTGGACAGAAGATACCTTAATGAGCAGTTCTTC. Amino acid sequence: CASSLPLDRRYLNEQFF.

V and J are TRBV6-2 or TRBV6-3 and TRBJ2-3, with 12 nucleotides matching TRBD2. Germline V CDR1 and CDR2: MNHEY, SVGEGT. The CDR3 spans 19 residues. The J segment lost 3 bases and the V segment lost 2 bases, leaving 12 bases of the junction unmatched. This CDR3 is CASSYKLAGGKQRTDTQYF. CDR3 nucleotide sequence: TGTGCCAGCAGTTACAAACTAGCGGGGGGAAAACAGCGAACAGATACGCAGTATTTT.

This chain joins TRBV3-1 (or the pseudogene TRBV3-2) and TRBJ1-2, with D perhaps TRBD1 (6 bases). Trimming shortened V by 4 bases and J by 6 bases, and 15 bases separated the two germline ends. Germline V gives CDR1 LGHDT, CDR2 YNNKEL (reference sequence). The length of the CDR3 is 14 residues. The CDR3 is CASSPPGGSDGYTF. CDR3 in DNA: TGTGCCAGCAGCCCTCCGGGGGGCAGCGATGGCTACACCTTC.

This chain links TRBV27 with TRBJ2-5; 9 bases are a match to TRBD1. The CDR3 covers 19 residues. CDR1 and CDR2 (germline): MNHEY, SMNVEV (reference sequence). With V trimmed by 5 bases and J by 5 bases, 21 bases remained unmatched. For the CDR3, the DNA is TGTGCCAGCAGTCCAGGGACAGGGATCTTGAATATCGCGGTTGAGACCCAGTACTTC. It yields the protein CASSPGTGILNIAVETQYF.

CDR3 amino acids: CASSIQGANYGYTF. The CDR3 DNA sequence: TGTGCCAGCTCCATACAGGGGGCTAACTATGGCTACACCTTC. This rearrangement joins TRBV18 to TRBJ1-2; 8 bases match TRBD1. Germline V gene data show CDR1 as KGHSH and CDR2 as LQKENI. J gave up 0 bases and V 6 bases, and 3 bases lay outside the gene matches. The CDR3 is made up of 14 amino acids.

The chain employs TRBV29-1 and TRBJ1-1; D is possibly TRBD1 (6 bases). Germline assignment: CDR1 SQVTM and CDR2 ANQGSEA. Trimming removed 6 bases from V and 1 base from J, with 9 bases in between. This CDR3 region has 12 residues. CDR3 loop: CSVPTGNTEAFF. The CDR3 bases are TGCAGCGTCCCGACAGGGAACACTGAAGCTTTCTTT.